The rows below give T cell receptor beta chains drawn from one sample of a study of blood T cell repertoires in COVID-19. Some clones are missing from TCRdb's copy, which holds only in-frame ones; the method was immunoSEQ multiplex PCR. The sample has some 97,000 clones; around four fifths are singletons. Sequences were obtained from peripheral blood. The receptors were gathered from a man aged 50 to 60 with active or convalescent COVID-19. Both conserved end residues are part of each CDR3. A D gene is named only where the DNA matches it firmly. Size is stated for part of the rows, as once, few or many counts, or as a class when the clone is expanded.

>.|TRBV5-6|TRBJ2-2|.
CASSLYVSGELFF
TGTGCCAGCAGCTTGTACGTGAGCGGGGAGCTGTTTTTT
>TRBD2|TRBV7-8|TRBJ2-3|.
CASSPRRLAGHTDTQYF
TGTGCCAGCAGTCCGCGTCGGCTAGCGGGGCACACAGATACGCAGTATTTT
>TRBD2|TRBV30|TRBJ2-2|.
CAWNAGLGDTGELFF
TGTGCCTGGAACGCGGGACTAGGGGACACCGGGGAGCTGTTTTTT
>TRBD2|TRBV10-3|TRBJ2-1|.
CAISTSGPSGTTYEQFF
TGTGCCATCAGTACCTCGGGGCCTAGCGGGACCACGTATGAGCAGTTCTTC
>TRBD2|TRBV28|TRBJ2-5|few
CASSSPKIGSGGRGETQYF
TGTGCCAGCAGTTCCCCTAAAATCGGTAGCGGCGGGAGAGGCGAGACCCAGTACTTC
>TRBD2|TRBV18|TRBJ2-3|.
CASSRTYTSGRSEGFADTQYF
TGTGCCAGCTCCCGGACATATACTAGCGGGAGGTCAGAGGGGTTCGCGGATACGCAGTATTTT
>TRBD1|TRBV5-1|TRBJ1-1|.
CASSTDRVSTEAFF
TGCGCCAGCAGCACCGACAGGGTGAGCACTGAAGCTTTCTTT
>TRBD1|TRBV7-6|TRBJ2-7|few
CASSLANLGTGEQYF
TGTGCCAGCAGCTTAGCGAATCTAGGGACAGGGGAGCAGTACTTC
>TRBD1|TRBV7-3|TRBJ1-1|.
CASSTGARTEAFF
TGTGCCAGCAGCACAGGGGCTAGGACTGAAGCTTTCTTT
>TRBD2|TRBV5-1|TRBJ2-1|few
CASSSLAGYYNEQFF
TGCGCCAGCAGCAGCCTAGCGGGGTACTACAATGAGCAGTTCTTC
>TRBD2|TRBV24-1|TRBJ2-3|.
CATSSWTSGTADTQYF
TGTGCCACCAGCTCCTGGACTAGCGGGACTGCAGATACGCAGTATTTT
>TRBD1|TRBV18|TRBJ2-5|.
CASSLDRGPIETQYF
TGTGCCAGCTCACTCGACAGGGGGCCCATTGAGACCCAGTACTTC
>TRBD1|TRBV27|TRBJ2-6|.
CASSYQDRVPSSGANVLTF
TGTGCCAGCAGCTACCAGGACAGGGTTCCTTCCTCTGGGGCCAACGTCCTGACTTTC
>TRBD1|TRBV6-1|TRBJ1-5|.
CASSDPGQGYNQPQHF
TGTGCCAGCAGTGACCCCGGACAGGGATATAATCAGCCCCAGCATTTT
>.|TRBV18|TRBJ2-2|.
CASSLDRSLTGELFF
TGTGCCAGCTCACTCGACAGGTCTCTCACCGGGGAGCTGTTTTTT
>.|TRBV10-2|TRBJ2-7|.
CASSELQGPPYEQYF
TGCGCCAGCAGTGAGTTGCAGGGGCCACCCTACGAGCAGTACTTC
>.|TRBV2|TRBJ1-5|.
CAGAGGGNQPQHF
TGTGCCGGAGCCGGGGGAGGCAATCAGCCCCAGCATTTT
>TRBD1|TRBV6-5|TRBJ1-1|.
CASSRGTGGVEAFF
TGTGCCAGCAGTCGCGGGACAGGGGGAGTTGAAGCTTTCTTT
>.|TRBV27|TRBJ2-1|.
CASSNVWRLSSYNEQFF
TGTGCCAGCAGTAATGTATGGCGACTTAGCTCCTACAATGAGCAGTTCTTC
>.|TRBV2|TRBJ2-7|few
CASSPGGEQYF
TGTGCCAGCAGCCCTGGGGGGGAGCAGTACTTC